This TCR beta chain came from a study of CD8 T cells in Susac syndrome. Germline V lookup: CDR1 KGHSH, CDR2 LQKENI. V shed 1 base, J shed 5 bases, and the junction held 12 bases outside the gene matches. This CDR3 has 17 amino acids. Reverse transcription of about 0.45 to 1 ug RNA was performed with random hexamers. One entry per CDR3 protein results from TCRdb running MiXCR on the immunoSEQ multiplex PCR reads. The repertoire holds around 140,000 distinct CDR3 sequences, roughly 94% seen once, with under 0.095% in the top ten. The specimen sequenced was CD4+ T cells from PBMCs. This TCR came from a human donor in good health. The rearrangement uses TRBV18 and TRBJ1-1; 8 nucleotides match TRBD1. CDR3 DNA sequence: TGTGCCAGCTCACCACGAATATGGACAGGGCAGGGGACTGAAGCTTTCTTT. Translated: CASSPRIWTGQGTEAFF.